Following are 24 T cell receptor beta chains from one sample sequenced in a study of blood T cell repertoires in COVID-19. Data came from immunoSEQ multiplex PCR; TCRdb stores just in-frame clones and leaves some out. The sample has around 87,000 clones; over 70% are singletons. The sample comprised peripheral blood. The source is a woman of 80 years or more with acute or convalescent COVID-19.

The chain employs TRBV5-1 and TRBJ2-5; D is unresolved. The germline V gene has CDR1 SGHRS and CDR2 YFSETQ. There are 14 residues in the CDR3. V lost 4 bases, J lost 5 bases, and 15 bases lay in between. The CDR3 bases are TGCGCCAGCAGCCTTGCACCGGGTGGTGAGACCCAGTACTTC. This translates into CASSLAPGGETQYF.

The V call is TRBV7-2, the J call TRBJ1-2; D unresolved. The CDR3 has 13 amino acids. Trimming stripped 2 bases from V and 6 bases from J, with 10 bases between. Germline V gene data show CDR1 as SGHTA and CDR2 as FQGNSA. DNA for the CDR3: TGTACCAGCAGCTTAATCAGGCAGGATGGCTACACCTTC. It codes for CTSSLIRQDGYTF. Full variable domain (outside the CDR3, taken from reference TRBV7-2 and TRBJ1-2): GAGVSQSPSNKVTEKGKDVELRCDPISGHTALYWYRQSLGQGLEFLIYFQGNSAPDKSGLPSDRFSAERTGGSVSTLTIQRTQQEDSAVYLCTSSLIRQDGYTFGSGTRLTVV.

V is TRBV9 and J is TRBJ2-2, with 12 nucleotides matching TRBD2. The CDR3 length is 17 residues. The germline V gene encodes CDR1 SGDLS and CDR2 YYNGEE. Germline trimming cut 0 bases from V and 5 bases from J; bases unmatched to any gene: 5. The CDR3 DNA is TGTGCCAGCAGCGTAGGACTAGCGGGAGCCGGGACCGGGGAGCTGTTTTTT. It codes for CASSVGLAGAGTGELFF.

V and J are TRBV19 and TRBJ1-1, with 8 bases matching TRBD1. Germline CDR1 and CDR2: LNHDA and SQIVND (reference sequence). The V gene end was trimmed by 6 bases and the J gene end by 1 base; junction bases not matched to a gene: 10. The CDR3 spans 16 residues. The CDR3 coding sequence is TGTGCCAGTAGAAGTACAGGGGGAATAAGGAACACTGAAGCTTTCTTT. This sequence encodes CASRSTGGIRNTEAFF.

The V gene is TRBV5-6, the J gene TRBJ1-2, with a possible D match to TRBD1 (6 bases). Germline CDR1 and CDR2: SGHDT and YYEEEE. V was pared by 3 bases and J by 4 bases, with 13 bases between. This CDR3 contains 14 residues. The CDR3 loop reads CASSSMDRTYGYTF. The CDR3 coding sequence is TGTGCCAGCAGCTCGATGGACAGAACCTATGGCTACACCTTC.

This sequence joins TRBV6-2 or TRBV6-3 and TRBJ2-1, with 11 positions matching TRBD2. CDR1 and CDR2 (germline): MNHEY, SVGEGT. V gave up 0 bases and J gave up 7 bases; unmatched junction bases: 8. This CDR3 has 17 residues. The CDR3 reads CASSYSRSGGARNEQFF. The CDR3 DNA reads as TGTGCCAGCAGTTACTCACGTAGCGGGGGGGCGCGGAATGAGCAGTTCTTC.

This sequence joins TRBV6-2 or TRBV6-3 and TRBJ1-1; 9 positions match TRBD1. CDR1 is MNHEY, CDR2 SVGEGT, per germline. V lost 5 bases and J lost 4; bases outside the gene matches: 5. CDR3 length equals 14 residues. The CDR3 DNA follows: TGTGCCAGCAGTGACCGGGACAGGGTCACTGAAGCTTTCTTT. Its translation: CASSDRDRVTEAFF.

V usage is TRBV19 and J usage is TRBJ1-2, with D perhaps matching TRBD1 (6 bases). The germline V gene encodes CDR1 LNHDA and CDR2 SQIVND (reference sequence). Trimming removed 3 bases at V and 2 bases at J, with 10 bases between. The CDR3 loop spans 14 amino acids. CDR3: CASSIETGNYGYTF. CDR3 DNA sequence: TGTGCCAGTAGTATTGAGACAGGCAACTATGGCTACACCTTC.

The chain links TRBV5-1 to TRBJ1-1; 8 bases are shared with TRBD1. V was pared by 4 bases and J by 5 bases, with 7 bases of the junction left unmatched. Germline CDR1 is SGHRS and CDR2 is YFSETQ. The length of the CDR3 is 14 residues. The CDR3 spells CASSTGTGGTEAFF. The CDR3 coding sequence is TGCGCCAGCAGCACCGGGACAGGAGGAACTGAAGCTTTCTTT. The variable domain in full, with the rest retrieved from reference TRBV5-1 and TRBJ1-1, is KAGVTQTPRYLIKTRGQQVTLSCSPISGHRSVSWYQQTPGQGLQFLFEYFSETQRNKGNFPGRFSGRQFSNSRSEMNVSTLELGDSALYLCASSTGTGGTEAFFGQGTRLTVV.

This chain links TRBV6-5 with TRBJ2-7; maybe TRBD2 (5 bases). V dropped 7 bases and J dropped 6 bases, with 16 bases sitting between them. Germline V lookup: CDR1 MNHEY, CDR2 SVGAGI. The CDR3 extends over 13 amino acids. The CDR3, as DNA: TGTGCCAGCACCAAGTCGGGGAAGGGCGAGCAGTACTTC. Its translation: CASTKSGKGEQYF.

The chain couples TRBV6-5 to TRBJ1-4; D is unclear. From germline, CDR1 is MNHEY and CDR2 SVGAGI. The CDR3 runs to 14 residues. V was clipped by 7 bases and J by 7 bases, with 16 bases between them. The DNA of the CDR3 is TGTGCCAGCACTGCTCAGGTGGCGGGTGAAAAACTGTTTTTT. It encodes CASTAQVAGEKLFF.

This chain joins TRBV27 and TRBJ1-2; 12 bases map to TRBD1. Per the germline V gene, CDR1 is MNHEY and CDR2 is SMNVEV (reference sequence). J gave up 7 bases and V 5 bases, and 8 bases lay outside the gene matches. The CDR3 has 15 residues. The CDR3 DNA follows: TGTGCCAGCAGTCCAAGGGGACAGGGGGCGAGTGGCTACACCTTC. Its translation is CASSPRGQGASGYTF.

The chain has TRBV28 and TRBJ1-4; 8 bases map to TRBD1. The CDR3 extends over 16 amino acids. Trimming took 5 bases from V and 1 from J; bases not matched to a gene: 6. Germline V CDR1 and CDR2: MDHEN, SYDVKM. The DNA of the CDR3 is TGTGCCAGCAGTCCCCAGGGGGCGAGAACTAATGAAAAACTGTTTTTT. It translates to CASSPQGARTNEKLFF.

This clone has a single count. The rearrangement uses TRBV5-8 and TRBJ1-4; TRBD1 might be the D (6 bases). V was cut by 1 base and J by 7 bases, with 17 bases left in between. The CDR3 covers 16 residues. From germline, CDR1 is SGHTS and CDR2 YDEGEE. The CDR3 protein is CASSLSTGRSGEKLFF. The CDR3 DNA reads TGTGCCAGCAGCTTGTCTACAGGGCGGTCAGGTGAAAAACTGTTTTTT. Filled out from reference TRBV5-8 and TRBJ1-4, the complete variable domain reads EAGVTQSPTHLIKTRGQQATLRCSPISGHTSVYWYQQALGLGLQFLLWYDEGEERNRGNFPPRFSGRQFPNYSSELNVNALELEDSALYLCASSLSTGRSGEKLFFGSGTQLSVL.

The sample holds a few counts of this clone. This chain joins TRBV6-5 and TRBJ2-2; 10 bases align to TRBD2. J gave up 8 bases and V 8 bases, and 11 bases lay outside the gene matches. The CDR3 loop spans 15 amino acids. Germline lookup yields CDR1 MNHEY and CDR2 SVGAGI. For the CDR3, the DNA is TGTGCCAGCGAGGCTAGCGGGGGCTTGGTGGGGGAGCTGTTTTTT. It is translated as CASEASGGLVGELFF.

Only a few counts were recorded for this clone. The V and J genes are TRBV11-1 and TRBJ1-1; D gene unclear. The CDR3 covers 12 residues. The germline V and J ends were trimmed by 5 bases and 5 bases, with 9 bases remaining between them. Germline loops: CDR1 SGHAT, CDR2 FQDESV (reference sequence). CDR3 amino acids: CASSLRETEAFF. CDR3 coding DNA: TGTGCCAGCAGCCTGAGGGAGACTGAAGCTTTCTTT.

This sequence joins TRBV6-2 or TRBV6-3 and TRBJ1-2, with TRBD1 matching over 8 bases. In germline, CDR1 is MNHEY, CDR2 SVGEGT. The CDR3 is made up of 16 amino acids. V shed 5 bases, J shed 4 bases, and the junction held 12 bases outside the gene matches. The CDR3 here is CASSIRTGRPAYGYTF. The CDR3 nucleotides are TGTGCCAGCAGTATCCGGACAGGGAGGCCTGCCTATGGCTACACCTTC.

The rearrangement joins TRBV7-8 to TRBJ2-3, with 9 bases aligning to TRBD2. V lost 4 bases to trimming and J lost 1 base; unmatched junction nucleotides: 12. This CDR3 comprises 18 residues. Germline CDR1 and CDR2: SGHVS and FQNEAQ. CDR3 protein: CASSSTVRAGGGTDTQYF. The CDR3 DNA is TGTGCCAGCAGCTCAACGGTCCGAGCGGGGGGTGGCACAGATACGCAGTATTTT.

CDR3 sequence reads: CASSLHASGGPLYEQFF. The CDR3 DNA sequence: TGTGCCAGTAGTCTACATGCTAGCGGGGGCCCGCTTTATGAGCAGTTCTTC. V gene TRBV19 combines with J gene TRBJ2-1; 10 bases match TRBD2. Germline CDR1 reads LNHDA; CDR2 reads SQIVND (reference sequence). The CDR3 contains 17 residues. V gave up 5 bases and J gave up 8 bases; unmatched junction bases: 15.

V is TRBV27 and J is TRBJ2-7, with 9 bases fitting TRBD1. With 4 bases clipped from V and 6 bases from J, the junction kept 4 bases outside the gene matches. Germline values: CDR1 MNHEY, CDR2 SMNVEV (reference sequence). There are 13 residues in the CDR3. The CDR3 loop is CASSYGDRAEQYF. DNA for the CDR3: TGTGCCAGCAGTTATGGGGACAGGGCCGAGCAGTACTTC.

V usage is TRBV7-8 and J usage is TRBJ2-5; 13 bases agree with TRBD2. CDR1 and CDR2 (germline): SGHVS, FQNEAQ. V was pared by 5 bases and J by 7 bases, with 13 bases of the junction left unmatched. The CDR3 is made up of 17 amino acids. For the CDR3, the DNA is TGTGCCAGCAGCCTCCGGACTAGCGGGAGTAGAGTAGGGACCCAGTACTTC. Protein product: CASSLRTSGSRVGTQYF.

There are a few counts of this clone. This chain connects TRBV7-3 to TRBJ1-1; D is unclear. Looked up from germline, CDR1 is SGHTA and CDR2 is FQGTGA. V lost 5 bases, J lost 4 bases, and 17 bases lay in between. The CDR3 is made up of 15 amino acids. The CDR3 loop is CASSPQGGLGTEAFF. CDR3 coding DNA: TGTGCCAGCAGCCCCCAAGGAGGGCTGGGCACTGAAGCTTTCTTT. Full variable domain (remainder filled in from reference TRBV7-3 and TRBJ1-1): GAGVSQTPSNKVTEKGKYVELRCDPISGHTALYWYRQSLGQGPEFLIYFQGTGAADDSGLPNDRFFAVRPEGSVSTLKIQRTERGDSAVYLCASSPQGGLGTEAFFGQGTRLTVV.

The chain joins TRBV6-2 or TRBV6-3 to TRBJ1-5; possibly TRBD1 for D (5 bases). Trimming removed 2 bases from V and 4 bases from J, with 9 bases in between. From germline, CDR1 is MNHEY and CDR2 SVGEGT. The CDR3 sequence is 14 residues long. CDR3 in DNA: TGTGCCAGCAGTTACCTGAACAGGAATCAGCCCCAGCATTTT. It yields the protein CASSYLNRNQPQHF.

The V gene is TRBV27, the J gene TRBJ1-1; 8 positions agree with TRBD1. CDR1 and CDR2 from the germline V gene are MNHEY and SMNVEV (reference sequence). CDR3 length: 13 amino acids. The V and J ends lost 6 bases and 5 bases, in that order; junction bases with no gene match: 5. The CDR3 DNA sequence: TGTGCCAGCAGCCTCAGGGGGCAAACTGAAGCTTTCTTT. Residues: CASSLRGQTEAFF.